A single sample is the source of the 23 T cell receptor beta chains below, sequenced in a study of blood T cell repertoires in COVID-19. Profiling relied on immunoSEQ multiplex PCR, and the TCRdb table lists in-frame clones only, not all of them. Of 160,000 or so clones listed, over 75% are singletons. The sample was peripheral blood. The receptors were sampled from a man between 60 and 75 years old with active or convalescent COVID-19.

The chain has TRBV12-3 or TRBV12-4 and TRBJ1-1; D not certain. V lost 4 bases and J 5 bases, leaving 11 bases between the germline ends. The CDR3 length is 13 residues. The CDR3 loop is CASSSGGLTEAFF. CDR3 nucleotide sequence: TGTGCCAGCAGTTCGGGAGGGTTGACTGAAGCTTTCTTT.

This clone appeared once. The V gene is TRBV13, the J gene TRBJ2-1; D is perhaps TRBD2 (5 bases). Germline V gene data show CDR1 as PRHDT and CDR2 as FYEKMQ (reference sequence). The CDR3 extends over 16 amino acids. V was pared by 3 bases and J by 4 bases, with 16 bases between. The CDR3 loop is CASSFGDGRGYNEQFF. As DNA, the CDR3 is TGTGCCAGCAGCTTCGGTGACGGTCGCGGGTACAATGAGCAGTTCTTC.

The chain links TRBV6-5 to TRBJ1-4, with D possibly matching TRBD1 (6 bases). Germline assignment: CDR1 MNHEY and CDR2 SVGAGI. Trimming pared 7 bases from V and 5 bases from J, leaving 14 bases between. The CDR3 contains 14 residues. CDR3 in amino acids: CASTGAGTNEKLFF. CDR3 sequence (DNA): TGTGCCAGCACCGGCGCCGGGACAAATGAAAAACTGTTTTTT.

The chain carries TRBV11-2 and TRBJ1-4, with 10 bases lining up with TRBD1. The CDR3 has 15 residues. Losses at the gene ends were 5 bases for V and 3 bases for J; bases not matched to a gene: 3. Germline CDR1 is SGHAT and CDR2 is FQNNGV. The CDR3 region has the DNA TGTGCCAGCAGCGACGACAGGGGGCCTAATGAAAAACTGTTTTTT. Translated: CASSDDRGPNEKLFF.

J is TRBJ2-7 and V is TRBV28; D unclear. The V end lost 6 bases, the J end lost 0 bases, and 6 bases lay between the germline ends. CDR3 length equals 12 residues. The germline gives CDR1 MDHEN, CDR2 SYDVKM. The CDR3 DNA is TGTGCCAGCAGGGGCCTCTCCTACGAGCAGTACTTC. This encodes CASRGLSYEQYF.

As to this clone: The same CDR3 can be traced to other DNA sequences in this sample. This chain connects TRBV6-4 to TRBJ2-1, with D perhaps TRBD1 (6 bases). V gave up 5 bases and J gave up 13 bases, with 18 bases separating them. Germline V gene sequence: CDR1 MRHNA, CDR2 SNTAGT. The CDR3 is made up of 13 amino acids. The chain's CDR3 is CASSRDTVSEQFF. DNA of the CDR3: TGTGCCAGCAGTAGGGACACCGTCTCTGAACAGTTCTTC.

The chain uses TRBV15 and TRBJ1-3, with a tentative D call TRBD1 (5 bases). The germline V gene encodes CDR1 LNHNV and CDR2 YYDKDF (reference sequence). V shed 1 base and J shed 0 bases, with 10 bases lying between them. The CDR3 has 16 residues. The CDR3 DNA sequence: TGTGCCACCAGCAGAGCGGGGGGGAGCTCTGGAAACACCATATATTTT. Translation: CATSRAGGSSGNTIYF. The full variable domain, its missing parts supplied by reference TRBV15 and TRBJ1-3, is DAMVIQNPRYQVTQFGKPVTLSCSQTLNHNVMYWYQQKSSQAPKLLFHYYDKDFNNEADTPDNFQSRRPNTSFCFLDIRSPGLGDTAMYLCATSRAGGSSGNTIYFGEGSWLTVV.

The chain employs TRBV18 and TRBJ1-1; maybe TRBD1 (6 bases). Trimming removed 8 bases from V and 3 bases from J, with 16 bases in between. CDR3 length: 14 residues. Per germline, CDR1 KGHSH and CDR2 LQKENI. For the CDR3, the DNA is TGTGCCAGCAAGCCAGGGGTTGGGGACACTGAAGCTTTCTTT. Amino acids: CASKPGVGDTEAFF.

The rearrangement uses TRBV3-1 (or the pseudogene TRBV3-2) and TRBJ2-1, with a possible D match to TRBD2 (5 bases). There are 16 residues in the CDR3. Between the trimmed V and J ends, which lost 3 bases and 10 bases, there was a span of 22 bases. Per germline, CDR1 LGHDT and CDR2 YNNKEL (reference sequence). CDR3 residues: CASSQLSGRRGIEQFF. CDR3 sequence (DNA): TGTGCCAGCAGCCAGTTAAGCGGCAGACGTGGAATCGAGCAGTTCTTC.

This sequence joins TRBV7-8 and TRBJ2-7; TRBD1 aligns across 9 bases. From germline, CDR1 is SGHVS and CDR2 FQNEAQ. The CDR3 loop spans 15 amino acids. J was trimmed by 5 bases and V by 4 bases; bases with no gene match: 9. CDR3 sequence: CASSSSDRGFNEQYF. Written as DNA, the CDR3 is TGTGCCAGCAGCTCTTCGGACAGGGGTTTTAACGAGCAGTACTTC.

This clone was counted only a few times. The chain recombines TRBV29-1 with TRBJ2-1; TRBD2 matches at 8 bases. The CDR3 length is 11 residues. J gave up 14 bases and V 6 bases, and 9 bases lay outside the gene matches. Germline V lookup: CDR1 SQVTM, CDR2 ANQGSEA. CDR3 amino acids: CSVQVAREEFF. In nucleotides, the CDR3 is TGCAGCGTCCAAGTTGCGCGGGAGGAGTTCTTC.

The J gene is TRBJ1-2, the V gene TRBV5-1; D might be TRBD1 (5 bases). The CDR3 consists of 14 residues. Germline-derived CDR1 and CDR2 are SGHRS and YFSETQ. Trimming left V 0 bases short and J 7 bases short, with 13 bases between. The CDR3 region has the DNA TGCGCCAGCAGCTTGGGCTCCCGGGGGTCTGGCTACACCTTC. Its protein is CASSLGSRGSGYTF.

Only one count was recorded for this clone. The chain couples TRBV19 to TRBJ2-3; 8 nucleotides match TRBD2. There are 15 residues in the CDR3. V dropped 6 bases and J dropped 2; count of bases not matched to a gene: 7. The V gene's germline CDR1 is LNHDA and CDR2 SQIVND (reference sequence). The CDR3 protein is CASRRAGVFTDTQYF. The CDR3 DNA follows: TGTGCCAGTAGAAGAGCGGGAGTTTTCACAGATACGCAGTATTTT.

The chain uses TRBV4-1 and TRBJ1-1, with D tentatively TRBD1 (6 bases). Germline values: CDR1 MGHRA, CDR2 YSYEKL. V lost 0 bases and J 3 bases, leaving 14 bases between the germline ends. The CDR3 has 16 residues. CDR3 sequence reads: CASSQDRGPSYTEAFF. In nucleotides, the CDR3 is TGCGCCAGCAGCCAAGACAGGGGTCCATCATACACTGAAGCTTTCTTT.

This sequence joins TRBV6-5 and TRBJ1-5, with 10 bases that match TRBD1. Germline values: CDR1 MNHEY, CDR2 SVGAGI. V gave up 6 bases and J gave up 3 bases; unmatched junction bases: 5. The CDR3 has 15 residues. The CDR3 loop is CASRGTGAYNQPQHF. CDR3 bases: TGTGCCAGCAGGGGGACAGGGGCCTACAATCAGCCCCAGCATTTT.

The V call is TRBV6-5, the J call TRBJ2-5; 7 nucleotides match TRBD2. V was pared by 0 bases and J by 5 bases, with 6 bases of the junction left unmatched. Germline V gives CDR1 MNHEY, CDR2 SVGAGI. CDR3 size: 15 residues. The CDR3 nucleotides are TGTGCCAGCAGTTACTCGGGAGGGTTTGTGGAGACCCAGTACTTC. Amino acid sequence: CASSYSGGFVETQYF.

This rearrangement joins TRBV18 to TRBJ2-3, with TRBD1 matching over 9 bases. Germline V lookup: CDR1 KGHSH, CDR2 LQKENI. The CDR3 consists of 13 residues. V was clipped by 3 bases and J by 15 bases; unmatched bases: 10. The CDR3, as DNA: TGTGCCAGCTCACCTTCGAGGGGGGACAGGGATTATTTT. Protein: CASSPSRGDRDYF.

The rearrangement joins TRBV11-2 to TRBJ2-1; the D gene is possibly TRBD1 (6 bases). Deletions cut 2 bases from V and 2 bases from J, with 16 bases between. Germline V gene data show CDR1 as SGHAT and CDR2 as FQNNGV. The CDR3 contains 17 residues. Here the CDR3 reads CASSLFQTGMTYNEQFF. Written as DNA, the CDR3 is TGTGCCAGCAGCTTATTTCAAACAGGGATGACCTACAATGAGCAGTTCTTC. The full variable domain, its missing parts supplied by reference TRBV11-2 and TRBJ2-1, is EAGVAQSPRYKIIEKRQSVAFWCNPISGHATLYWYQQILGQGPKLLIQFQNNGVVDDSQLPKDRFSAERLKGVDSTLKIQPAKLEDSAVYLCASSLFQTGMTYNEQFFGPGTRLTVL.

The rearrangement uses TRBV7-9 and TRBJ1-4; D may be TRBD1 (5 bases). The germline V gene encodes CDR1 SEHNR and CDR2 FQNEAQ (reference sequence). Trimming pared 6 bases from V and 5 bases from J, leaving 13 bases between. CDR3 length: 14 residues. The CDR3 loop reads CASSFQGANEKLFF. CDR3 DNA sequence: TGTGCCAGCAGTTTCCAGGGTGCAAATGAAAAACTGTTTTTT.

V and J are TRBV19 and TRBJ2-5, with D possibly being TRBD2 (6 bases). The CDR3 extends over 16 amino acids. Trimming cost V 1 base and J 1 base, with 13 bases left between them. Germline V gene sequence: CDR1 LNHDA, CDR2 SQIVND (reference sequence). CDR3 in DNA: TGTGCCAGTAGTATAGGGCGGGGCGCGGGCCAAGAGACCCAGTACTTC. It encodes CASSIGRGAGQETQYF. The full variable domain, rest sourced from reference TRBV19 and TRBJ2-5, is DGGITQSPKYLFRKEGQNVTLSCEQNLNHDAMYWYRQDPGQGLRLIYYSQIVNDFQKGDIAEGYSVSREKKESFPLTVTSAQKNPTAFYLCASSIGRGAGQETQYFGPGTRLLVL.

This clone was observed a single time. This chain joins TRBV2 and TRBJ2-5; D may be TRBD2 (6 bases). The CDR3 contains 13 residues. Trimming took 5 bases from V and 5 from J, leaving 12 bases between them. Germline-derived CDR1 and CDR2 are SNHLY and FYNNEI. The CDR3 loop reads CASSPGVRETQYF. The CDR3 DNA follows: TGTGCCAGCAGTCCGGGGGTCAGGGAGACCCAGTACTTC. Complete variable domain (other parts from reference TRBV2 and TRBJ2-5): EPEVTQTPSHQVTQMGQEVILRCVPISNHLYFYWYRQILGQKVEFLVSFYNNEISEKSEIFDDQFSVERPDGSNFTLKIRSTKLEDSAMYFCASSPGVRETQYFGPGTRLLVL.

This sequence joins TRBV7-6 and TRBJ2-7; maybe TRBD2 (6 bases). CDR1 and CDR2 from the germline V gene are SGHVS and FNYEAQ. CDR3 size: 15 residues. The germline V and J ends were trimmed by 0 bases and 5 bases, with 14 bases remaining between them. CDR3 DNA sequence: TGTGCCAGCAGCTTAGCGGAGGGTTTAGGGAACGAGCAGTACTTC. This translates into CASSLAEGLGNEQYF.

V and J are TRBV5-1 and TRBJ2-3; tentatively, D is TRBD2 (6 bases). With 0 bases removed from V and 2 bases from J, the gap between germline ends came to 16 bases. Germline V CDR1 and CDR2: SGHRS, YFSETQ. CDR3 length: 17 residues. The CDR3 loop reads CASSLARPGSPTDTQYF. CDR3 sequence (DNA): TGCGCCAGCAGCTTGGCCCGTCCCGGGAGTCCCACAGATACGCAGTATTTT. The whole variable domain, remainder taken from reference TRBV5-1 and TRBJ2-3, is KAGVTQTPRYLIKTRGQQVTLSCSPISGHRSVSWYQQTPGQGLQFLFEYFSETQRNKGNFPGRFSGRQFSNSRSEMNVSTLELGDSALYLCASSLARPGSPTDTQYFGPGTRLTVL.